The clone carrying this T cell receptor beta chain was seen a single time. Its specificity is unknown. This specimen belongs to a study of Ad26.COV2.S vaccination and SARS-CoV-2 variants. Study-wide context: Administration of Ad26.COV2.S was intramuscular, either once or twice 56 days apart.

Stated treatment: 15 to 20 received Ad26.COV2.S at low or high dose, single or two shots; 5 received placebo; per-sample allocation not given. Sample collection was performed on day 63 after the first vaccine or placebo injection. Participants' vaccine, an Ad26 vector, delivered Wuhan-strain SARS-CoV-2 spike. Only in-frame clones appear in the TCRdb table, and some are missing; sequencing was by immunoSEQ multiplex PCR. The table has fewer than 400,000 clones, 85% to 90% seen once. The CDR3 length is 11 residues. Germline values: CDR1 SEHNR, CDR2 FQNEAQ (reference sequence). V lost 2 bases, J lost 6 bases, and 4 bases lay in between. Study findings and constraints: The TCR breadth and depth analyses may have produced an underestimate of total T cell responses.

The genes are TRBV7-9 and TRBJ1-1, with D unresolved. Here the sequenced sample was peripheral blood, taken in a trial of Ad26.COV2.S vaccine versus placebo. This TCR was recovered from a person aged 18 to 59 who received the Ad26.COV2.S COVID-19 vaccine or a placebo. CDR3 bases: TGTGCCAGCAGCTTAAACCCTGAAGCTTTCTTT. Its protein is CASSLNPEAFF.